Listed below are T cell receptor beta chains from one sample, sequenced in a study of T cells in Graves' hyperthyroidism and ophthalmopathy. TCRdb independently ran MiXCR on the multiplex PCR reads; one entry per CDR3 protein. The data contain more than 300,000 distinct CDR3 sequences, approximately 15% of them singletons. Sequences were obtained from blood. These receptors were taken from a woman aged 55-70 years with Graves' hyperthyroidism. Each CDR3 is given with its conserved first and last residue. Fields, in order: clone size, V gene, D gene, J gene, CDR3 protein, CDR3 DNA. D genes are given only for firm matches. Size is stated for part of the rows, as once, few or many counts, or as a class when the clone is expanded.

.	TRBV7-8	TRBD1	TRBJ2-1	CASIRGLGVFF	TGTGCCAGCATTAGGGGGCTGGGGGTGTTCTTC
many	TRBV5-1	.	TRBJ2-1	CASSTQGNNEQFF	TGCGCCAGCAGCACCCAAGGGAACAATGAGCAGTTCTTC
many	TRBV29-1	.	TRBJ1-2	CSVEDHRGALNYGYTF	TGCAGCGTTGAAGATCACCGGGGGGCGCTTAACTATGGCTACACCTTC
few	TRBV10-3	.	TRBJ1-5	CAISERTGHQPQHF	TGTGCCATCAGTGAGCGTACAGGGCATCAGCCCCAGCATTTT
few	TRBV10-1	.	TRBJ2-1	CASSEGTNNEQFF	TGCGCCAGCAGTGAGGGCACCAACAATGAGCAGTTCTTC
many	TRBV20-1	.	TRBJ2-1	CSAKRPGPDRKDDNEQFF	TGCAGTGCCAAGCGCCCTGGCCCGGACAGAAAGGACGACAATGAGCAGTTCTTC
.	TRBV7-9	.	TRBJ1-1	CASSLVRNAEAFF	TGTGCCAGCAGCTTAGTTCGAAACGCTGAAGCTTTCTTT
.	TRBV5-1	.	TRBJ1-3	CASSLSTGSGNTIYF	TGCGCCAGCAGCTTGTCCACAGGGTCTGGAAACACCATATATTTT
few	TRBV5-6	TRBD1	TRBJ2-5	CASRPGDRDQETQYF	TGTGCCAGCAGACCAGGCGACAGGGACCAAGAGACCCAGTACTTC
many	TRBV7-9	.	TRBJ2-1	CASSLDGNNEQFF	TGTGCCAGCAGCTTAGACGGGAACAATGAGCAGTTCTTC
few	TRBV11-1	.	TRBJ2-2	CASSWGRANTGELFF	TGTGCCAGCAGCTGGGGACGCGCGAACACCGGGGAGCTGTTTTTT
.	TRBV19	TRBD2	TRBJ2-1	CASSRTSGGIGIEQFF	TGTGCCAGTAGCCGGACTAGCGGGGGGATCGGGATTGAGCAGTTCTTC
many	TRBV11-2	TRBD1	TRBJ2-7	CASSFGTGSNEQYF	TGTGCCAGCAGCTTCGGGACAGGGAGCAACGAGCAGTACTTC
.	TRBV19	.	TRBJ1-5	CASSMAAGRNQPQHF	TGTGCCAGTAGTATGGCCGCAGGTCGCAATCAGCCCCAGCATTTT
.	TRBV7-9	.	TRBJ2-1	CASSLGDNRFNGQFF	TGTGCCAGCAGCTTAGGGGACAACCGTTTCAATGGGCAGTTCTTC
many	TRBV7-3	.	TRBJ2-1	CASSPGLEQKQFF	TGTGCCAGCAGCCCAGGACTGGAACAAAAGCAGTTCTTC
few	TRBV28	.	TRBJ1-4	CASSATETNEKLFF	TGTGCCAGCAGTGCGACAGAAACTAATGAAAAACTGTTTTTT
.	TRBV20-1	.	TRBJ1-2	CSARPPESLNYGYTF	TGCAGTGCTAGGCCCCCCGAGAGTTTAAACTATGGCTACACCTTC
many	TRBV12-5	TRBD1	TRBJ2-2	CASGQRTGPNTGELFF	TGTGCTAGTGGTCAGAGGACAGGCCCGAACACCGGGGAGCTGTTTTTT
many	TRBV30	.	TRBJ2-1	CAWSRRYEQFF	TGTGCCTGGAGTCGTCGATATGAGCAGTTCTTC
many	TRBV12-3/TRBV12-4	.	TRBJ2-2	CASSRSFTGELFF	TGTGCCAGCAGTCGTAGTTTCACCGGGGAGCTGTTTTTT
many	TRBV20-1	TRBD1	TRBJ2-7	CSARSGTGGHEQYF	TGCAGTGCTAGATCCGGGACAGGGGGACACGAGCAGTACTTC
many	TRBV2	.	TRBJ2-4	CASKGAGGNIQYF	TGTGCCAGCAAAGGGGCAGGAGGGAACATTCAGTACTTC
.	TRBV5-1	.	TRBJ2-7	CASSTGQGTGVYEQYF	TGCGCCAGCAGCACAGGGCAAGGAACCGGGGTGTACGAGCAGTACTTC
.	TRBV2	.	TRBJ2-7	CAREGLSSYEQYF	TGTGCCCGAGAGGGCCTTAGCTCCTACGAGCAGTACTTC
many	TRBV19	TRBD1	TRBJ2-5	CASSVDRARETQYF	TGTGCCAGTAGCGTGGACAGGGCACGGGAGACCCAGTACTTC
.	TRBV20-1	TRBD1	TRBJ2-5	CSAGDRGQETQYF	TGCAGTGCTGGGGACAGGGGCCAAGAGACCCAGTACTTC
once	TRBV10-3	TRBD2	TRBJ2-1	CAISSGLAGGSYNEQFF	TGTGCCATCAGTTCTGGACTAGCGGGAGGCTCCTACAATGAGCAGTTCTTC
many	TRBV6-1	.	TRBJ1-2	CASSEMANYGYTF	TGTGCCAGCAGTGAGATGGCTAACTATGGCTACACCTTC
.	TRBV7-9	.	TRBJ1-2	CASSSGLPYGYTF	TGTGCCAGCAGCTCAGGTCTCCCCTATGGCTACACCTTC
many	TRBV20-1	.	TRBJ2-3	CSARDGASLGTDTQYF	TGCAGTGCTAGAGATGGGGCTAGCCTCGGCACAGATACGCAGTATTTT
many	TRBV20-1	TRBD1	TRBJ2-7	CSARMVGTGINEQYF	TGCAGTGCTAGGATGGTTGGGACAGGGATCAACGAGCAGTACTTC
.	TRBV7-9	TRBD1	TRBJ1-2	CASSSKPGGWYGYTF	TGTGCCAGCAGCAGCAAACCAGGGGGATGGTATGGCTACACCTTC
few	TRBV20-1	TRBD1	TRBJ1-3	CSAPDRSGNTIYF	TGCAGTGCTCCGGACAGGTCCGGAAACACCATATATTTT
.	TRBV4-2	TRBD2	TRBJ2-2	CASSQEPSGGSGTGELFF	TGTGCCAGCAGCCAAGAGCCGTCGGGCGGGAGTGGCACCGGGGAGCTGTTTTTT
.	TRBV5-1	.	TRBJ1-4	CASSLGQRTRNEKLFF	TGCGCCAGCAGCTTGGGACAGCGGACCCGTAATGAAAAACTGTTTTTT
.	TRBV10-3	TRBD1	TRBJ2-1	CAIRGQGLTHNEQFF	TGTGCCATCAGGGGACAGGGGCTCACCCACAATGAGCAGTTCTTC
many	TRBV6-7	TRBD2	TRBJ2-4	CASSYSTGRLAGLAKNIQYF	TGTGCCAGCAGTTACTCGACCGGACGACTAGCGGGACTAGCCAAAAACATTCAGTACTTC
many	TRBV12-3/TRBV12-4	TRBD2	TRBJ2-2	CASSPLTSGNGELFF	TGTGCCAGCAGCCCCCTGACTAGCGGTAACGGGGAGCTGTTTTTT
many	TRBV6-1	TRBD1	TRBJ2-7	CASRGQGGYEQYF	TGTGCCAGTAGGGGACAGGGCGGATACGAGCAGTACTTC
few	TRBV5-1	TRBD2	TRBJ2-1	CASSSSGRVVNEQFF	TGCGCCAGCAGTTCTAGCGGGAGGGTGGTCAATGAGCAGTTCTTC
many	TRBV9	.	TRBJ2-5	CASSVDLAAETQYF	TGTGCCAGCAGCGTAGATCTGGCGGCAGAGACCCAGTACTTC
few	TRBV19	.	TRBJ2-7	CASSIEGGGPTGEQYF	TGTGCCAGTAGTATAGAAGGGGGTGGCCCTACGGGGGAGCAGTACTTC